The 10 T cell receptor beta chains below were found in one sample sequenced in a study of cytomegalovirus exposure and HLA in healthy donors. Both 60 Vbeta primers and 13 Jbeta primers went into the PCR. Assay: immunoSEQ multiplex PCR; the TCRdb copy retains only in-frame clones and omits some. The sample carries about 98,000 clones, under 75% recorded once. Sequenced sample: PBMCs. The receptors originated from a female donor in good health and CMV-seronegative.

This clone showed up just a few times. The chain is built from TRBV9 and TRBJ1-2; TRBD1 aligns across 8 bases. The V segment lost 3 bases and the J segment 7 bases; nucleotides outside the gene matches: 8. The CDR3 length is 14 residues. Germline-derived CDR1 and CDR2 are SGDLS and YYNGEE. The DNA of the CDR3 is TGTGCCAGCAGCGCCGACAGGGGAATAGGTGGCTACACCTTC. Its translation is CASSADRGIGGYTF.

This clone was detected only a few times. The J gene is TRBJ2-3, the V gene TRBV7-9, with a tentative D call TRBD1 (6 bases). V lost 5 bases, J lost 1 base, and 13 bases lay in between. CDR3 length: 15 residues. CDR1 is SEHNR, CDR2 FQNEAQ, per germline (reference sequence). CDR3 DNA sequence: TGTGCCAGCAGCCTTTACAGGGATCGCACAGATACGCAGTATTTT. The encoded protein is CASSLYRDRTDTQYF.

The rearrangement joins TRBV7-9 to TRBJ2-1; 10 nucleotides agree with TRBD2. V trimming: 7 bases; J trimming: 8 bases; junction bases outside the gene matches: 20. CDR1 is SEHNR, CDR2 FQNEAQ, per germline (reference sequence). The CDR3 is 18 amino acids. The CDR3 sequence is CASTKELAGALPSDEQFF. CDR3 nucleotide sequence: TGTGCCAGCACCAAAGAGCTAGCGGGGGCCCTCCCCAGCGATGAGCAGTTCTTC.

This chain links TRBV7-9 with TRBJ2-2, with a tentative D call TRBD1 (6 bases). This CDR3 contains 15 residues. V lost 5 bases and J 0 bases, leaving 10 bases between the germline ends. Germline CDR1 SEHNR, CDR2 FQNEAQ (reference sequence). CDR3 sequence (DNA): TGTGCCAGCAGCCCTAGGACAGCGAACACCGGGGAGCTGTTTTTT. Its translation: CASSPRTANTGELFF.

This clone has a handful of counts. The chain uses TRBV7-6 and TRBJ2-1; D is possibly TRBD2 (5 bases). CDR1 SGHVS and CDR2 FNYEAQ come from the germline V gene. V was shortened by 5 bases and J by 4 bases, with 12 bases between the two germline ends. The CDR3 has 14 residues. Written as DNA, the CDR3 is TGTGCCAGCAGCGATCGACGGGGATACAATGAGCAGTTCTTC. Residues: CASSDRRGYNEQFF.

This chain uses TRBV18 with TRBJ2-3; TRBD2 matches 15 bases. The CDR3 loop spans 16 amino acids. Losses at the gene ends were 4 bases for V and 6 bases for J; bases not matched to a gene: 5. Per germline, CDR1 KGHSH and CDR2 LQKENI. This CDR3 reads CASSHRTSGGEDTQYF. The CDR3 DNA is TGTGCCAGCTCACACCGGACTAGCGGGGGGGAGGATACGCAGTATTTT.

The chain recombines TRBV4-1 with TRBJ2-5, with D perhaps TRBD2 (7 bases). Germline CDR1 reads MGHRA; CDR2 reads YSYEKL. Trimming left V 0 bases short and J 2 bases short, with 16 bases between. The CDR3 totals 17 residues. The DNA of the CDR3 is TGCGCCAGCAGCCAAGAGGGGGGGGGCTTGGGGCAAGAGACCCAGTACTTC. It encodes CASSQEGGGLGQETQYF.

The chain carries TRBV4-1 and TRBJ2-3; D gene ambiguous. V gave up 3 bases and J gave up 6 bases, with 13 bases separating them. Germline CDR1 is MGHRA and CDR2 is YSYEKL. The CDR3 consists of 14 residues. CDR3 loop: CASSQIGSRDTQYF. CDR3 bases: TGCGCCAGCAGCCAGATAGGATCGCGGGATACGCAGTATTTT.

V gene TRBV10-2 combines with J gene TRBJ1-3; D gene unclear. This CDR3 region has 15 residues. Germline V CDR1 and CDR2: WSHSY, SAAADI. Trimming removed 6 bases at V and 0 bases at J, with 12 bases between. The CDR3 DNA reads as TGCGCCAGCAGGTCGACGGGGAACTCTGGAAACACCATATATTTT. As protein: CASRSTGNSGNTIYF.

This chain joins TRBV5-1 and TRBJ2-4; the D gene is possibly TRBD2 (6 bases). This CDR3 comprises 11 residues. Germline assignment: CDR1 SGHRS and CDR2 YFSETQ. V lost 0 bases and J 13 bases, leaving 8 bases between the germline ends. CDR3 loop: CASSLGEVQYF. In nucleotides, the CDR3 is TGCGCCAGCAGCTTGGGGGAGGTCCAGTACTTC.